This T cell receptor (beta chain) was found in a study of T cell responses to AZD1222 COVID-19 vaccine. Points from the study as a whole: Two AZD1222 administrations were followed by greater Spike-specific TCR breadth and depth. Among AZD1222 vaccinees, only 5 or 6 were seropositive at baseline. The reported proportion of spike-specific TCRs targeting unmutated variant regions was nearly half. Dominant CD4 TCR responses targeted spike regions 160-218 and 743-854.

Germline loops: CDR1 MGHRA, CDR2 YSYEKL. This CDR3 has 15 amino acids. Trimming stripped 4 bases from V and 4 bases from J, with 16 bases between. On this clone itself: What it recognizes is unknown.

Data came from immunoSEQ multiplex PCR; TCRdb stores just in-frame clones and leaves some out. This table holds 130,000 or so clones, 80% to 95% found once. This TCR derives from an adult in good health. The V gene is TRBV4-1, the J gene TRBJ1-1; D unclear. The source material was peripheral blood, sampled on day 0 of MenACWY control vaccination. CDR3 residues: CASSRPLAASTEAFF. The CDR3 nucleotides are TGCGCCAGCAGCCGCCCTCTAGCGGCGAGCACTGAAGCTTTCTTT.